Detailed here is one TCR beta chain. Its antigen is unidentified. This sequence may be a read error, since a much larger clone differs from it by one base. Since the CDR3 does not end with the conserved phenylalanine or tryptophan, this likely comes from a read error. These data are taken from a study of breast tumors, draining lymph nodes, adjacent tissues. Broader study findings: Tumor TCR diversity was below lymph nodes but above nontumor tissue. Compared with basal-like, luminal-like tumors shared significantly more repertoire with nontumor tissue.

From the multiplex PCR reads, TCRdb called clonotypes with MiXCR, one entry per CDR3 protein. The sample contains around 21,000 distinct CDR3 sequences, around 41% of which appear only once. Losses at the gene ends were 6 bases for V and 8 bases for J; bases not matched to a gene: 9. Germline lookup yields CDR1 LNHDA and CDR2 SQIVND (reference sequence). There are 16 residues in the CDR3. This sequence originates from a female donor with breast cancer. Some clones in this sample may be carry-over from other donors' samples. The chain recombines TRBV19 with TRBJ2-1; 14 positions agree with TRBD2. What was sequenced was breast tumor tissue. CDR3 loop: CASSAGLAGVKHEQFS. CDR3 nucleotides: TGTGCCAGTAGCGCGGGACTAGCGGGAGTAAAGCATGAGCAGTTCTCC.